This T cell receptor (beta chain) was identified in a study of cytomegalovirus exposure and HLA in healthy donors (dated 2017 in TCRdb). Concerning the study at large: In an earlier analysis of under 600 of the donors, 276 Gb of sequence data and 90 million to 120 million unique TCR beta sequences from roughly 180 million T cells were reported. Approximately 300 gigabases of sequencing data and approximately 85 million unique TCR sequences were included in an early release covering 550 to 650 HLA-typed donors. Of the roughly 400 genotyped donors, less than 90% were placed in the genetic ancestry cluster associated with self-reported Caucasian donors. The aim of the study was to test whether cataloging public T cell receptors could identify signatures of past pathogen exposure. Using immunosequencing, the study profiled T cell repertoires from some 670 subjects and related those repertoires to cytomegalovirus serostatus. In addition to the first cohort of roughly 700 subjects, a separate validation cohort of approximately 130 different subjects was used. To predict cytomegalovirus infection status, the study brought together high-throughput TCR immunosequencing, statistical association of individual TCRs with disease status, and machine learning. A later analysis re-analyzed previously published TCR beta repertoires from several hundred donors and added high-resolution HLA genotyping to study TCR occurrence patterns. Rather than using new phenotypic data, the later analysis identified candidate immune exposures from TCR beta sequences and from how often those sequences occurred across donors. In an earlier analysis of a few hundred of the donors, high-throughput TCR beta sequencing was used to judge whether each TCR beta V gene segment behaved as functional or pseudogenic. Donor age, sex, ethnicity and CMV serostatus were compiled alongside the repertoire data. A later genetic analysis used genome-wide SNP genotypes for about 60% of the roughly 700 donors, treating that subset as a discovery cohort. Every discovery cohort repertoire had been produced on one sequencing platform. HLA typing covered class I and class II loci at four-digit resolution. The number of typed donors differed by locus: about 620-640 for A, B, C, DRB1 and DQB1; approximately 520 for DQA1; 606 for DPA1; and roughly 450 for DPB1. About five DR-DQ haplotypes were handled as single units for association and clustering because linkage in the cohort was strong. On average, over 200,000 unique TCR beta nucleotide sequences were sequenced per donor among 398 genotyped donors of the cohort, with roughly 18% of those sequences being non-productive. The full study reports these points: Broadly in line with IMGT annotations, most TCR beta V segments showed up in productive rearrangements about 87% or about 30% of the time in an earlier analysis of 450 to 750 of the donors. Cytomegalovirus status was reported to be diagnosed by the classifier with high specificity and sensitivity in both the original and validation cohorts. In this cohort, only TCR beta chains were sequenced, and detectable features were limited by the absence of alpha or paired-chain data. A later analysis found that TCR association rates varied across HLA loci, with DRB1 alleles showing the most associated TCRs and HLA-C alleles the fewest. While some public TCRs were present in many individuals, most TCR sequences turned up only very rarely across donors. In a later genetic analysis, a missense DCLRE1C variant was associated with V-gene and J-gene trimming of TCR beta chains, and the association was replicated in an independent cohort. A total of about 180 TCR beta chains were listed by the study as associated with cytomegalovirus. A later analysis reported that several top co-occurrence clusters appeared linked to parvovirus B19, influenza, CMV and Epstein-Barr virus. In vitro tests confirmed that a few of the cytomegalovirus-associated TCR beta chains recognize cytomegalovirus antigens. Specific HLA alleles were associated with more than 15,000 TCR beta sequences at a false discovery rate of 0.05 in a later analysis. Most CMV-associated TCR beta chains appeared to be HLA-restricted in a later analysis, and the HLA associations seemed to be driven largely by CMV exposure. The authors suggested that the approach could potentially be extended to other disease states and immunological phenotypes. A later genetic analysis reported fewer N-insertions in productive TCRs among donors in an Asian-associated ancestry cluster than the 666-donor mean. Sequencing depth was assumed to be roughly uniform across donors in the presence/absence analyses, though that assumption may not hold. Assigning TCR associations to individual alleles was difficult when HLA alleles, especially DR and DQ, strongly co-occurred. Linkage disequilibrium might explain the correlated functional status among segregating V segments, but an unknown experimental factor could not be excluded. A group of highly shared sequence variants was considered likely to be a technical artifact of the sequencing pipeline. The earlier analysis of around 600 of the donors excluded fewer than 20 rarely observed V segments, including chromosome 9 orphons, because counts were too low. Because some donors lacked HLA typing at each locus, the association tests relied only on the typed subset. A further reported finding was that TCR beta sequences accurately predicted the HLA-A and HLA-B alleles for most subjects in the first cohort. A later analysis found that HLA-associated TCR beta chains were more clonally expanded and had lower generation probabilities than equally common non-associated chains. Some IMGT-functional V segments, including TRBV6-2 and TRBV6-3, could not be told apart with the 87-base-pair reads, so those segments were excluded. Immune exposure information for the cohort was limited to CMV serostatus.

Note on this clone: The antigen this receptor binds is unknown.

V lost 4 bases and J lost 0 bases; the stretch between them is 13 bases long. Including cysteine and phenylalanine, the CDR3 has 16 amino acids. The retained sequence is limited to the CDR3, 48 bases, with the frame set at the first base. The germline V gene (reference sequence) yields SGHNT for CDR1 and YYREEE for CDR2. Preparation of the library involved the immunoSEQ multiplex PCR assay. A mixture of 60 forward primers for TCR Vbeta segments and 13 reverse primers for TCR Jbeta segments was used in the multiplex PCR. A multiplex PCR assay on genomic DNA amplified the CDR3 region of rearranged TCR beta genes. On the Illumina HiSeq System, the amplified TCR beta libraries were sequenced as 87-base-pair reads. The authors' analysis ran thus. In a later analysis, around 80 million unique TCR beta chains were counted across the approximately 640 repertoires, and approximately 9.9 million of these chains were shared by at least two donors. To remove PCR and sequencing errors, raw reads were error-corrected and collapsed into unique sequences using a nearest-neighbor algorithm that merged closely related sequences. To assign V, D and J gene segments, CDR3 sequences were aligned to IMGT reference sequences. Each retained sequence needed at least a six-nucleotide match to both a V gene segment and a J gene segment. A rearrangement was called productive if the CDR3 had no stop codons and remained in frame with V and J, and every other rearrangement was called non-productive. Following IMGT convention, CDR3 was defined as the stretch from the second conserved V-encoded cysteine to the conserved J-encoded phenylalanine. In an earlier analysis of around 600 of the donors, sequences lacking an unambiguous match to a single V gene segment were excluded. In an earlier analysis of some 590 of the donors, a V segment was called functional when productive rearrangements were above 56.7%, and segregating when the standard deviation between donors exceeded 5%. A statistical classification framework was developed to diagnose cytomegalovirus status using the catalog of TCR beta chain sequences. A later analysis assigned V and J genes by comparing TCR nucleotide sequences with IMGT/GENE-DB human TR gene sequences. The TCRdist pipeline was used in a later analysis to assign CDR3 sequences and most-parsimonious VDJ recombination scenarios. A later analysis defined each TCR beta chain by its CDR3 amino acid sequence plus V-gene family, and excluded reads lacking a unique V-gene family. As a way to deal with suspected cross-contamination and a sequencing artifact, a later analysis dropped nearly 600 nucleotide sequences that were highly shared and had low generation probability. A later analysis calculated a clonal expansion index for each public chain from normalized within-repertoire ranks of inferred template counts. In a later analysis, generation probabilities were computed with a VDJ recombination model fitted to out-of-frame rearrangements, and the resulting probabilities were checked against IGoR. In a later analysis, TCR-TCR, TCR-HLA and TCR-CMV co-occurrence was scored with hypergeometric tests, and a repertoire-size bias correction was applied to TCR pairs. In a later analysis, false discovery rates were estimated by permuting HLA or CMV assignments 20 times. In a later analysis, co-occurring TCRs were grouped with DBSCAN, and TCRdist sequence similarity was added when clustering was performed within HLA-allele-positive subsets. Repertoires with fewer than 30,000 or more than 120,000 public chains, plus five repertoires with anomalous nucleotide sharing, were excluded from co-occurrence clustering. TCRdb mirrors the immuneACCESS table, restricted to in-frame sequences. Some clones are absent from its copies; in checked studies, under half trace to an unresolved V gene, and the reason for the others is unknown. The V and J calls and clone size were taken over from that table, and D and trimming were inferred from the DNA. The sample table on file contains about 200,000 clones. The top ten clones comprise about 6.5% of the sample.

The cohort comprised around 700 healthy bone marrow donors. At the time of sampling, all cohort members were nominally healthy, though unrecorded immune exposures were likely present. The donor tested CMV seronegative and was one of the 352 seronegative cohort members. A peripheral blood sample was provided by each donor, and peripheral blood mononuclear cells were used for TCR beta sequencing. The Qiagen DNeasy Blood Extraction Kit was used to extract genomic DNA from the blood cell samples. Source material: PBMCs. This TCR was sampled from a man under 40 in good health and CMV-seronegative. The chain couples TRBV5-4 to TRBJ2-2; the D gene cannot be named for sure. The bases read TGTGCCAGCAGCCCCGGTCCGAGCTCGAACACCGGGGAGCTGTTTTTT. Its translation is CASSPGPSSNTGELFF.